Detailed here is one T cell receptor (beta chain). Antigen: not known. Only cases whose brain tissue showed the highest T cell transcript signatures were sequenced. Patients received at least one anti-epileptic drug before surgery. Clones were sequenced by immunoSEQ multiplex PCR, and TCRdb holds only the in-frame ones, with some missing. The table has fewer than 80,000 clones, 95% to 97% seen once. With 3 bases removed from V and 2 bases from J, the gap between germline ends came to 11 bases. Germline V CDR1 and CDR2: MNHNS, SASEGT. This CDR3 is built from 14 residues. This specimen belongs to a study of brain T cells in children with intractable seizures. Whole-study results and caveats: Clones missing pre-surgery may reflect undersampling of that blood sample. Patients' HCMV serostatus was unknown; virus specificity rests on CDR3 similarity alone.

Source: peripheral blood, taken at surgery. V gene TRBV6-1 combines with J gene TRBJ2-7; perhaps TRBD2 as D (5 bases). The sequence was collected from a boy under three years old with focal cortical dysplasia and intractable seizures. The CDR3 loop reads CASSDRTGTYEQYF. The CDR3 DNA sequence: TGTGCCAGCAGTGACAGGACGGGAACCTACGAGCAGTACTTC.